A single sample gave rise to the 20 T cell receptor beta chains below, sequenced in a study of cytomegalovirus exposure and HLA in healthy donors. TCRdb's table, derived via immunoSEQ multiplex PCR, lists solely in-frame clones and lacks some. The data show approximately 260,000 clones, with roughly 86% seen just once and less than 1.5% held by the top ten. Input material: PBMCs. These receptors were collected from a woman in her 30s in good health and CMV-seropositive.

The chain recombines TRBV7-2 with TRBJ1-5; 9 bases fit TRBD1. CDR3 size: 15 residues. Germline V gives CDR1 SGHTA, CDR2 FQGNSA. The ends lost 5 bases at V and 3 bases at J; junction bases unmatched: 5. The CDR3 coding sequence is TGTGCCAGCAGCAACGGACAGGGGTTCAATCAGCCCCAGCATTTT. Amino acid sequence: CASSNGQGFNQPQHF.

The rearrangement joins TRBV30 to TRBJ2-5, with 7 bases matching TRBD1. V shed 4 bases, J shed 7 bases, and the junction held 9 bases outside the gene matches. Germline V gene lookup returns CDR1 GTSNPN and CDR2 SVGIG (reference sequence). This CDR3 has 13 residues. CDR3 coding DNA: TGTGCCTGGACCGGGACAGCTAGGGGGACCCAGTACTTC. It encodes CAWTGTARGTQYF.

V is TRBV4-1 and J is TRBJ2-1; TRBD2 is a possible D gene (6 bases). Germline values: CDR1 MGHRA, CDR2 YSYEKL. The CDR3 covers 15 residues. Deletions cut 5 bases from V and 4 bases from J, with 15 bases between. The CDR3 coding sequence is TGCGCCAGCAGCAACCCGGGACTGGGATACAATGAGCAGTTCTTC. This translates into CASSNPGLGYNEQFF.

This chain links TRBV15 with TRBJ2-2, with TRBD1 as a possible D gene (6 bases). Trimming took 5 bases from V and 4 from J, leaving 11 bases between them. Looked up from germline, CDR1 is LNHNV and CDR2 is YYDKDF (reference sequence). This CDR3 spans 14 amino acids. CDR3 residues: CATSGTGSTGELFF. CDR3 sequence (DNA): TGTGCCACCAGCGGTACAGGGAGCACCGGGGAGCTGTTTTTT.

The genes are TRBV6-5 and TRBJ1-2; D might be TRBD1 (6 bases). Deletions cut 0 bases from V and 5 bases from J, with 10 bases between. The CDR3 totals 14 residues. The germline CDR1 and CDR2 sequences are MNHEY and SVGAGI. CDR3 nucleotides: TGTGCCAGCAGTTACTCCGGGACACCTTATGGCTACACCTTC. Encoded protein: CASSYSGTPYGYTF.

This clone appeared a few times. V is TRBV7-9 and J is TRBJ1-1; possible D gene TRBD1, 5 bases. This CDR3 region has 13 residues. Trimming removed 9 bases from V and 0 bases from J, with 11 bases in between. CDR1 SEHNR and CDR2 FQNEAQ come from the germline V gene (reference sequence). The CDR3 is CARDDSMNTEAFF. CDR3 in DNA: TGTGCCAGGGACGACAGCATGAACACTGAAGCTTTCTTT. Drawing the rest from reference TRBV7-9 and TRBJ1-1, the complete variable domain is DTGVSQNPRHKITKRGQNVTFRCDPISEHNRLYWYRQTLGQGPEFLTYFQNEAQLEKSRLLSDRFSAERPKGSFSTLEIQRTEQGDSAMYLCARDDSMNTEAFFGQGTRLTVV.

The V and J genes are TRBV5-6 and TRBJ1-2, with 8 bases fitting TRBD1. The germline CDR1 and CDR2 sequences are SGHDT and YYEEEE. This CDR3 contains 15 residues. The ends lost 4 bases at V and 4 bases at J; junction bases unmatched: 9. The CDR3 sequence is CASSLYRGLGYGYTF. The CDR3, as DNA: TGTGCCAGCAGCCTGTACAGGGGGTTAGGCTATGGCTACACCTTC.

The V and J genes are TRBV18 and TRBJ1-2, with 10 bases aligning to TRBD1. J gave up 6 bases and V 5 bases, and 6 bases lay outside the gene matches. The germline V gene encodes CDR1 KGHSH and CDR2 LQKENI. The CDR3 covers 14 residues. The CDR3 DNA follows: TGTGCCAGCTCAACCGGGACAGGGGCGAATGGCTACACCTTC. Encoded protein: CASSTGTGANGYTF.

V gene TRBV10-3 combines with J gene TRBJ2-3; 14 bases align to TRBD2. Germline-derived CDR1 and CDR2 are ENHRY and SYGVKD. The J segment lost 5 bases and the V segment lost 2 bases, leaving 6 bases of the junction unmatched. The CDR3 loop spans 17 amino acids. The CDR3 DNA sequence: TGTGCCATCAGTGAGCGAGGGACTAGCGGGAGTATAGATACGCAGTATTTT. This translates into CAISERGTSGSIDTQYF.

The chain has TRBV5-6 and TRBJ1-2, with 7 positions matching TRBD1. CDR1 is SGHDT and CDR2 is YYEEEE in the germline V gene. Germline trimming cut 0 bases from V and 8 bases from J; bases unmatched to any gene: 10. CDR3 length: 15 amino acids. The CDR3 DNA reads TGTGCCAGCAGCTTGGCTCCAACAGGGGTGAAGGGCTACACCTTC. The encoded protein is CASSLAPTGVKGYTF. Full variable domain (missing parts from reference TRBV5-6 and TRBJ1-2): DAGVTQSPTHLIKTRGQQVTLRCSPKSGHDTVSWYQQALGQGPQFIFQYYEEEERQRGNFPDRFSGHQFPNYSSELNVNALLLGDSALYLCASSLAPTGVKGYTFGSGTRLTVV.

V usage is TRBV10-2 and J usage is TRBJ2-7, with TRBD2 matching over 7 bases. After removal of 8 bases from V and 2 bases from J, the junction contained 6 bases not matched to a gene. The CDR3 is 13 amino acids. In germline, CDR1 is WSHSY, CDR2 SAAADI. The CDR3 region is CASAAGLTYEQYF. In DNA form, the CDR3 reads TGCGCCAGCGCCGCGGGACTAACCTACGAGCAGTACTTC.

The chain carries TRBV7-8 and TRBJ1-1, with 7 nucleotides matching TRBD1. With 3 bases clipped from V and 3 bases from J, the junction kept 1 base outside the gene matches. Per the germline V gene, CDR1 is SGHVS and CDR2 is FQNEAQ. The CDR3 is made up of 13 amino acids. The CDR3 DNA is TGTGCCAGCAGCTTCACAGGGGACACTGAAGCTTTCTTT. Translating gives CASSFTGDTEAFF. Full variable domain (remainder filled in from reference TRBV7-8 and TRBJ1-1): GAGVSQSPRYKVAKRGQDVALRCDPISGHVSLFWYQQALGQGPEFLTYFQNEAQLDKSGLPSDRFFAERPEGSVSTLKIQRTQQEDSAVYLCASSFTGDTEAFFGQGTRLTVV.

The chain uses TRBV2 and TRBJ2-2, with a tentative D call TRBD2 (6 bases). The CDR3 contains 15 residues. The germline V gene encodes CDR1 SNHLY and CDR2 FYNNEI. Trimming took off 7 bases at V and 0 bases at J, with 12 bases between the two ends. The CDR3 loop is CASMGRFANTGELFF. The CDR3 region has the DNA TGTGCCAGCATGGGGAGGTTCGCGAACACCGGGGAGCTGTTTTTT. Full variable domain (rest looked up from reference TRBV2 and TRBJ2-2): EPEVTQTPSHQVTQMGQEVILRCVPISNHLYFYWYRQILGQKVEFLVSFYNNEISEKSEIFDDQFSVERPDGSNFTLKIRSTKLEDSAMYFCASMGRFANTGELFFGEGSRLTVL.

V usage is TRBV30 and J usage is TRBJ1-1; tentatively, D is TRBD1 (5 bases). Trimming shortened V by 2 bases and J by 1 base, and 14 bases separated the two germline ends. Germline V gene sequence: CDR1 GTSNPN, CDR2 SVGIG (reference sequence). The CDR3 contains 15 residues. The CDR3 DNA follows: TGTGCCTGGAGTAGCCCCAGGGCGAAGAACACTGAAGCTTTCTTT. Encoded protein: CAWSSPRAKNTEAFF.

The chain combines TRBV9 with TRBJ1-1; unclear D gene. V was pared by 0 bases and J by 3 bases, with 9 bases between. The CDR3 covers 14 residues. The germline V gene encodes CDR1 SGDLS and CDR2 YYNGEE. As DNA, the CDR3 is TGTGCCAGCAGCGTAGTGTCGGTACACACTGAAGCTTTCTTT. It is translated as CASSVVSVHTEAFF. Drawing the rest from reference TRBV9 and TRBJ1-1, the complete variable domain is DSGVTQTPKHLITATGQRVTLRCSPRSGDLSVYWYQQSLDQGLQFLIQYYNGEERAKGNILERFSAQQFPDLHSELNLSSLELGDSALYFCASSVVSVHTEAFFGQGTRLTVV.

This chain uses TRBV5-3 with TRBJ1-4, with a weak D call TRBD1 (5 bases). TRBV5-3 is flagged as an ORF with uncertain function. This CDR3 has 14 residues. V was cut by 2 bases and J by 6 bases, with 11 bases left in between. The CDR3 spells CARSFGGFDEKLFF. The DNA for the CDR3 is TGTGCCAGAAGCTTTGGGGGGTTTGATGAAAAACTGTTTTTT.

This chain joins TRBV28 and TRBJ1-1; D ambiguous. Germline V lookup: CDR1 MDHEN, CDR2 SYDVKM. This CDR3 has 12 amino acids. Trimming left V 5 bases short and J 6 bases short, with 10 bases between. DNA of the CDR3: TGTGCCAGCAGTGCCTCACCGGCTGAAGCTTTCTTT. Protein: CASSASPAEAFF.

The CDR3 region has the DNA TGTGCCAGCAGTGAAGCTTGGACTAGCGGCCACAATGAGCAGTTCTTC. It encodes CASSEAWTSGHNEQFF. The chain couples TRBV6-1 to TRBJ2-1, with 10 bases lining up with TRBD2. V lost 0 bases to trimming and J lost 5 bases; unmatched junction nucleotides: 4. This CDR3 spans 16 amino acids. Germline CDR1 reads MNHNS; CDR2 reads SASEGT.

The rearrangement links TRBV28 to TRBJ2-2, with 9 bases identical to TRBD2. Germline-derived CDR1 and CDR2 are MDHEN and SYDVKM. With V trimmed by 6 bases and J by 3 bases, 5 bases remained unmatched. There are 15 residues in the CDR3. CDR3 residues: CASRQTSGYTGELFF. The CDR3 bases are TGTGCCAGCAGACAGACTAGCGGATACACCGGGGAGCTGTTTTTT.

The chain employs TRBV10-1 and TRBJ2-3, with 7 positions matching TRBD2. The V and J ends lost 2 bases and 7 bases, in that order; junction bases with no gene match: 9. The CDR3 runs 15 residues. Germline CDR1 WNHNN, CDR2 SYGVQD (reference sequence). The CDR3 loop is CASSEGRGRPNTQYF. CDR3 DNA sequence: TGCGCCAGCAGTGAGGGGCGGGGGAGGCCTAATACGCAGTATTTT.